A selection of T cell receptor beta chains follows, all from one sample in a study of T cells in Graves' hyperthyroidism and ophthalmopathy. TCRdb used MiXCR to reprocess the multiplex PCR reads, holding one entry per CDR3 protein. This table holds some 570,000 distinct CDR3 sequences, more than 15% found once. The sample taken for sequencing was blood. These receptors originate from a woman under 30 with Graves' ophthalmopathy. Each CDR3 is given with its conserved first and last residue. Each record gives: CDR3 DNA, CDR3 protein, clone size, J gene, D gene, V gene. The D gene is left open where the match is weak. Clone size is given for some rows only: seen once, a few or many times, or a class if the clone is expanded.

CDR3nt: TGCAGTGCTAGAGCCGGGACTAGCTACGAGCAGTACTTC
CDR3aa: CSARAGTSYEQYF
abundance: many
j_gene: TRBJ2-7
d_gene: TRBD2
v_gene: TRBV20-1

CDR3nt: TGTGCCAGCAGCTTGCGCCTAGCGGTACCCTCCTACAATGAGCAGTTCTTC
CDR3aa: CASSLRLAVPSYNEQFF
abundance: many
j_gene: TRBJ2-1
d_gene: TRBD2
v_gene: TRBV5-6

CDR3nt: TGTGCCAGCAGCCAAGCTGGCTCACAGTCGCGTGAAAAACTGTTTTTT
CDR3aa: CASSQAGSQSREKLFF
abundance: many
j_gene: TRBJ1-4
d_gene: .
v_gene: TRBV3-1

CDR3nt: TGCGCCAGCAGCCCGGCGACTAGCGGGGGGGTCCCAGATACGCAGTATTTT
CDR3aa: CASSPATSGGVPDTQYF
abundance: .
j_gene: TRBJ2-3
d_gene: TRBD2
v_gene: TRBV4-1

CDR3nt: TGTGCCAGCAGCACAGGGGGCCACGGCCCCCTGAGCACAGATACGCAGTATTTT
CDR3aa: CASSTGGHGPLSTDTQYF
abundance: .
j_gene: TRBJ2-3
d_gene: TRBD1
v_gene: TRBV28

CDR3nt: TGTGCCAGCAGCCAAGGACGGGGTCTAGCGGGAGGGCCCTATGAGCAGTTCTTC
CDR3aa: CASSQGRGLAGGPYEQFF
abundance: few
j_gene: TRBJ2-1
d_gene: TRBD2
v_gene: TRBV14

CDR3nt: TGTGCCAGCAGCCAAGGGACAGGGGGTAATTCACCCCTCCACTTT
CDR3aa: CASSQGTGGNSPLHF
abundance: many
j_gene: TRBJ1-6
d_gene: TRBD1
v_gene: TRBV4-1

CDR3nt: TGTGCCAGCAGCCTGGGGGGGGATGATGGCTACACCTTC
CDR3aa: CASSLGGDDGYTF
abundance: .
j_gene: TRBJ1-2
d_gene: .
v_gene: TRBV4-2

CDR3nt: TGTGCCAGCAGTTTTGGCAGGGGGGTTCAGCCCCAGCATTTT
CDR3aa: CASSFGRGVQPQHF
abundance: few
j_gene: TRBJ1-5
d_gene: TRBD1
v_gene: TRBV28

CDR3nt: TGTGCCAGCAGCAGACTAGCGGGGGGCCTCGATACGCAGTATTTT
CDR3aa: CASSRLAGGLDTQYF
abundance: .
j_gene: TRBJ2-3
d_gene: TRBD2
v_gene: TRBV2

CDR3nt: TGCGCCAGCAGTGAGAGAGCTCGGACGCAGTATTTT
CDR3aa: CASSERARTQYF
abundance: .
j_gene: TRBJ2-3
d_gene: .
v_gene: TRBV10-2

CDR3nt: TGTGCCAGCCGGGAGGCCTCGAACACTGAAGCTTTCTTT
CDR3aa: CASREASNTEAFF
abundance: many
j_gene: TRBJ1-1
d_gene: .
v_gene: TRBV28

CDR3nt: TGTGCCAGCAGCCGATGGAGGGACAGGGGGCGTCTAACTGAAGCTTTCTTT
CDR3aa: CASSRWRDRGRLTEAFF
abundance: many
j_gene: TRBJ1-1
d_gene: TRBD1
v_gene: TRBV5-6

CDR3nt: TGTGCCAGCACCACCGAGAAGTTTGGCGGGGCGAACACCGGGGAGCTGTTTTTT
CDR3aa: CASTTEKFGGANTGELFF
abundance: .
j_gene: TRBJ2-2
d_gene: .
v_gene: TRBV12-3/TRBV12-4